This T cell receptor (beta chain) was captured in a study of molecular identifiers for immune sequencing clone quantification. In the sort, naive CD8 T cells were defined as CD8+CD4-CCR7+CD45RA+. Study-level results: Clonotypes topping 20 RNA copies carried over 98% of effector molecules but under 1% of naive ones.

TCRdb called the PCR reads again in MiXCR, with one record for every CDR3 protein. This sample has 300,000 to 400,000 distinct CDR3 sequences, with about 21% found just once. Turning to this clonotype: The antigen is undetermined.

CDR3 length equals 13 residues. Germline V gene data show CDR1 as SQVTM and CDR2 as ANQGSEA. Between the trimmed V and J ends, which lost 7 bases and 0 bases, there was a span of 13 bases. This rearrangement joins TRBV29-1 to TRBJ2-7; D might be TRBD1 (6 bases). Material for sequencing was naive CD8+ T cells from blood, with Jurkat cell RNA spiked in. Subset reported: FACS-sorted CD8+CD4-CCR7+CD45RA+ naive T cells. The sequence derives from a human donor in good health. Some libraries in this study had Jurkat cell RNA spiked in. The CDR3 sequence: CSGQDSSSYEQYF. In DNA, the CDR3 is TGCAGCGGCCAGGACAGCAGCTCCTACGAGCAGTACTTC.